Below, 4 T cell receptor beta chains from the same sample are listed, as sequenced in a study of OX40 agonist ivuxolimab in advanced cancers. The protocol was immunoSEQ multiplex PCR, while the TCRdb copy is restricted to in-frame clones and leaves out a portion. This table holds 7,000 or so clones, around three quarters found once. Sample: CD4+ or CD8+ T cells sorted from blood, taken in a trial of the OX40 agonist ivuxolimab. These receptor sequences come from an adult with an advanced solid tumor such as melanoma, head and neck, liver or kidney cancer.

The rearrangement uses TRBV6-1 and TRBJ2-1, with 8 bases that match TRBD1. Unmatched junction bases numbered 3, after V lost 2 bases and J lost 3 bases. The CDR3 runs to 15 residues. Germline V CDR1 and CDR2: MNHNS, SASEGT. In nucleotides, the CDR3 is TGTGCCAGCAGTGAACAGGGGGCGAACTACAATGAGCAGTTCTTC. Translation gives CASSEQGANYNEQFF.

The rearrangement uses TRBV7-9 and TRBJ1-1; 7 bases map to TRBD1. V gave up 4 bases and J gave up 2 bases; unmatched junction bases: 4. The CDR3 length is 14 residues. Germline V gene sequence: CDR1 SEHNR, CDR2 FQNEAQ (reference sequence). The CDR3 region is CASSSGGQNTEAFF. The CDR3 DNA sequence: TGTGCCAGCAGCTCAGGGGGGCAAAACACTGAAGCTTTCTTT.

The V call is TRBV25-1, the J call TRBJ1-1; D gene unclear. Germline V CDR1 and CDR2: MGHDK, SYGVNS. This CDR3 has 13 amino acids. Trimming pared 3 bases from V and 8 bases from J, leaving 13 bases between. CDR3 in amino acids: CASSDWGEQEAFF. CDR3 DNA sequence: TGTGCCAGCAGTGACTGGGGAGAGCAAGAAGCTTTCTTT.

The rearrangement links TRBV29-1 to TRBJ2-7; 9 nucleotides agree with TRBD1. V lost 8 bases and J lost 6; bases outside the gene matches: 26. This CDR3 region has 18 residues. The germline V gene has CDR1 SQVTM and CDR2 ANQGSEA. For the CDR3, the DNA is TGCAGCCTGCCCCCCCGGGACAGGGCATTCCCTCTTTGGTGCGAGCAGTACTTC. Translated: CSLPPRDRAFPLWCEQYF.